The 20 T cell receptor beta chains listed next were all sequenced from one sample in a study of CD4 T cells in relation to SARS-CoV-2 and coronaviruses. Libraries were prepared by immunoSEQ multiplex PCR; TCRdb keeps only in-frame clonotypes and omits some of them. Of about 36,000 clones listed, around four fifths are singletons. For these receptors, no antigen is known. The specimen sequenced was memory CD4+ T cells from PBMCs, cultured in vitro. Receptor source: an adult with COVID-19.

This chain connects TRBV5-1 to TRBJ2-1; 7 bases map to TRBD1. Germline CDR1 is SGHRS and CDR2 is YFSETQ. V shed 4 bases, J shed 0 bases, and the junction held 1 base outside the gene matches. The CDR3 extends over 14 amino acids. The CDR3 protein is CASSRDSSYNEQFF. Written as DNA, the CDR3 is TGCGCCAGCAGCCGGGACAGCTCCTACAATGAGCAGTTCTTC.

The chain has TRBV28 and TRBJ2-1; 8 bases are shared with TRBD1. V gave up 5 bases and J gave up 0 bases; unmatched junction bases: 9. The CDR3 has 17 residues. Germline loops: CDR1 MDHEN, CDR2 SYDVKM. The CDR3 loop is CASSPRTGWSSYNEQFF. DNA for the CDR3: TGTGCCAGCAGTCCTAGGACAGGGTGGAGCTCCTACAATGAGCAGTTCTTC.

Within the sample, this clone is medium-sized. The genes are TRBV9 and TRBJ1-1; no reliable D call. V was clipped by 0 bases and J by 0 bases, with 6 bases between them. This CDR3 region has 14 residues. CDR1 is SGDLS, CDR2 YYNGEE, per germline. The CDR3 here is CASSVGPLNTEAFF. CDR3 nucleotide sequence: TGTGCCAGCAGCGTAGGACCGCTGAACACTGAAGCTTTCTTT. Based on the CDR3 plus reference TRBV9 and TRBJ1-1, the full variable domain is DSGVTQTPKHLITATGQRVTLRCSPRSGDLSVYWYQQSLDQGLQFLIQYYNGEERAKGNILERFSAQQFPDLHSELNLSSLELGDSALYFCASSVGPLNTEAFFGQGTRLTVV.

This clone appeared once. The rearrangement joins TRBV11-2 to TRBJ2-7, with 8 bases that match TRBD1. J gave up 4 bases and V 5 bases, and 4 bases lay outside the gene matches. CDR3 length: 13 amino acids. Germline CDR1 SGHAT, CDR2 FQNNGV. CDR3 sequence: CASSPGQEYEQYF. CDR3 in DNA: TGTGCCAGCAGCCCGGGACAGGAGTACGAGCAGTACTTC.

The chain carries TRBV7-2 and TRBJ2-5; possibly TRBD2 for D (5 bases). V lost 1 base and J 5 bases, leaving 17 bases between the germline ends. This CDR3 contains 16 residues. The germline CDR1 and CDR2 sequences are SGHTA and FQGNSA. The CDR3 loop reads CASSLGLGGGSETQYF. The CDR3 DNA reads as TGTGCCAGCAGCTTAGGACTCGGTGGTGGGAGTGAGACCCAGTACTTC.

The chain couples TRBV24-1 to TRBJ2-5; D is unresolved. The CDR3 sequence is 12 residues long. The V end was cut by 4 bases, the J end by 5 bases, with 7 bases between. Looked up from germline, CDR1 is KGHDR and CDR2 is SFDVKD. DNA for the CDR3: TGTGCCACCAGTGAAACTGGGGAGACCCAGTACTTC. It codes for CATSETGETQYF.

The gene calls are TRBV7-2 and TRBJ2-7, with D perhaps matching TRBD2 (5 bases). CDR3 size: 16 residues. Trimming removed 6 bases from V and 4 bases from J, with 22 bases in between. From germline, CDR1 is SGHTA and CDR2 FQGNSA. CDR3 in DNA: TGTGCCAGCAGTGGGAAGATGGCGGGTTGGAATTACGAGCAGTACTTC. Its protein is CASSGKMAGWNYEQYF.

The CDR3 loop is CAWRAMGANSPLHF. The CDR3 bases are TGTGCCTGGAGGGCTATGGGGGCTAATTCACCCCTCCACTTT. This chain joins TRBV30 and TRBJ1-6; a weak D match, TRBD1 (6 bases). Trimming stripped 3 bases from V and 6 bases from J, with 12 bases between. Germline CDR1 reads GTSNPN; CDR2 reads SVGIG (reference sequence). The CDR3 loop spans 14 amino acids.

The CDR3 is CSASLPTGVYEQYF. The DNA of the CDR3 is TGCAGTGCTAGTTTGCCGACAGGAGTCTACGAGCAGTACTTC. The chain carries TRBV20-1 and TRBJ2-7, with a possible D match to TRBD1 (6 bases). The CDR3 is made up of 14 amino acids. Per the germline V gene, CDR1 is DFQATT and CDR2 is SNEGSKA (reference sequence). V dropped 3 bases and J dropped 3 bases, with 15 bases sitting between them.

This rearrangement joins TRBV28 to TRBJ2-5; weak D call: TRBD2 (6 bases). V was cut by 4 bases and J by 5 bases, with 32 bases left in between. Germline lookup yields CDR1 MDHEN and CDR2 SYDVKM. There are 20 residues in the CDR3. CDR3 amino acids: CASSSTGSSGVAAAWETQYF. DNA for the CDR3: TGTGCCAGCAGTTCCACTGGTAGTAGCGGAGTGGCTGCCGCTTGGGAGACCCAGTACTTC.

CDR3 sequence (DNA): TGTGCCAGCAGCCCACCGACTAGCGGGGGAAACCAACTCTACGAGCAGTACTTC. It specifies CASSPPTSGGNQLYEQYF. The chain employs TRBV11-2 and TRBJ2-7; 12 bases line up with TRBD2. V lost 5 bases to trimming and J lost 3 bases; unmatched junction nucleotides: 14. The CDR3 runs to 18 residues. Germline values: CDR1 SGHAT, CDR2 FQNNGV.

This chain connects TRBV6-2 or TRBV6-3 to TRBJ1-1; 9 bases align to TRBD1. Germline V lookup: CDR1 MNHEY, CDR2 SVGEGT. This CDR3 region has 14 residues. The V and J ends lost 6 bases and 10 bases, in that order; junction bases with no gene match: 12. For the CDR3, the DNA is TGTGCCAGCAGACCTACAGGGGGCAAGACTCCAGCTTTCTTT. Amino acid sequence: CASRPTGGKTPAFF.

The V gene is TRBV2, the J gene TRBJ2-7; D remains ambiguous. V was trimmed by 1 base and J by 7 bases, leaving 14 bases between them. The germline V gene encodes CDR1 SNHLY and CDR2 FYNNEI. The CDR3 consists of 14 residues. CDR3 nucleotide sequence: TGTGCCAGCAGTGAAGGGCTTGACATACCTGAGCAGTACTTC. This translates into CASSEGLDIPEQYF.

This clone occurred once. The chain links TRBV28 to TRBJ2-3, with unresolved D. The germline V gene encodes CDR1 MDHEN and CDR2 SYDVKM. The CDR3 totals 12 residues. Trimming shortened V by 4 bases and J by 3 bases, and 5 bases separated the two germline ends. The CDR3 is CASSYSTDTQYF. The CDR3 coding sequence is TGTGCCAGCAGTTACAGTACAGATACGCAGTATTTT.

The V and J genes are TRBV9 and TRBJ1-1; D unresolved. In germline, CDR1 is SGDLS, CDR2 YYNGEE. Trimming removed 0 bases from V and 0 bases from J, with 6 bases in between. The CDR3 has 14 amino acids. CDR3 nucleotides: TGTGCCAGCAGCGTAGCAGCTATGAACACTGAAGCTTTCTTT. It is translated as CASSVAAMNTEAFF.

The rearrangement joins TRBV3-1 (or the pseudogene TRBV3-2) to TRBJ1-1; 8 bases fit TRBD1. The junction had 8 bases not matched to a gene; V was cut back by 0 bases and J by 8 bases. The germline V gene has CDR1 LGHDT and CDR2 YNNKEL (reference sequence). The CDR3 covers 15 residues. CDR3 sequence reads: CASSQEYRGLGEAFF. The CDR3 DNA reads TGTGCCAGCAGCCAAGAATACAGGGGGTTGGGAGAAGCTTTCTTT.

The genes are TRBV5-1 and TRBJ2-2; D is perhaps TRBD2 (6 bases). V lost 7 bases and J 0 bases, leaving 7 bases between the germline ends. Per germline, CDR1 SGHRS and CDR2 YFSETQ. CDR3 length: 13 residues. Here the CDR3 reads CASRGTNTGELFF. DNA for the CDR3: TGCGCCAGCCGGGGGACGAACACCGGGGAGCTGTTTTTT.

The chain combines TRBV5-1 with TRBJ1-3; D remains unclear. This CDR3 has 17 amino acids. V gave up 3 bases and J gave up 1 base, with 17 bases separating them. CDR1 and CDR2 (germline): SGHRS, YFSETQ. The DNA of the CDR3 is TGCGCCAGCAGCTCCACCTCTGGAGCTCTTTCTGGAAACACCATATATTTT. This gives the protein CASSSTSGALSGNTIYF.

On this clone: A junction end diverges from the germline sequence, so it may reflect a read error. V and J are TRBV7-3 and TRBJ2-2; 9 bases align to TRBD2. This CDR3 contains 14 residues. Germline V gives CDR1 SGHTA, CDR2 FQGTGA. The CDR3 DNA sequence: TGTGCCAACAGCCTAGCGGGGTACACCGGGGAGCTGTTTTTT. This sequence encodes CANSLAGYTGELFF.

In DNA, the CDR3 is TGTGCCAGCAGCCAATTCGGACAGGGGCAAGAGACCCAGTACTTC. As protein: CASSQFGQGQETQYF. The chain links TRBV4-2 to TRBJ2-5, with 9 bases matching TRBD1. Germline V gene sequence: CDR1 LGHNA, CDR2 YNFKEQ. The V and J ends lost 2 bases and 2 bases, in that order; junction bases with no gene match: 3. The CDR3 has 15 amino acids.